Following are 21 T cell receptor beta chains from one sample sequenced in a study of shared clonotypes between healthy human individuals. The table came from immunoSEQ multiplex PCR; TCRdb's copy has only in-frame clones and leaves some out. Counted here are about 1 million clones, under 80% occurring once; the ten biggest clones make up 1.5%. The sequenced sample was memory CD4+ T cells sorted from blood. Subset of the sample: CD45RA-negative fraction. These TCRs come from a man between 18 and 35 years old in good health.

This chain uses TRBV30 with TRBJ2-1; tentative D call: TRBD1 (6 bases). The CDR3 length is 12 residues. The germline gives CDR1 GTSNPN, CDR2 SVGIG (reference sequence). The V and J ends lost 3 bases and 7 bases respectively, with 10 bases between them. The CDR3 sequence: CAWSGQMNEQFF. DNA of the CDR3: TGTGCCTGGAGCGGACAGATGAATGAGCAGTTCTTC.

The V and J genes are TRBV30 and TRBJ2-1; TRBD2 agrees at 12 bases. V was pared by 0 bases and J by 10 bases, with 7 bases of the junction left unmatched. There are 15 residues in the CDR3. CDR1 is GTSNPN and CDR2 is SVGIG in the germline V gene (reference sequence). The CDR3 sequence: CAWSVPVTSGREQFF. For the CDR3, the DNA is TGTGCCTGGAGTGTACCTGTGACTAGCGGGAGAGAGCAGTTCTTC.

The J gene is TRBJ2-3, the V gene TRBV9, with 14 bases that match TRBD2. Germline V lookup: CDR1 SGDLS, CDR2 YYNGEE. There are 18 residues in the CDR3. The V gene end was trimmed by 3 bases and the J gene end by 5 bases; junction bases not matched to a gene: 11. The CDR3 protein is CASSGTGTSGSRGDTQYF. CDR3 DNA sequence: TGTGCCAGCAGCGGGACCGGGACTAGCGGGAGTCGTGGAGATACGCAGTATTTT. The complete variable domain, with remaining parts taken from reference TRBV9 and TRBJ2-3, reads DSGVTQTPKHLITATGQRVTLRCSPRSGDLSVYWYQQSLDQGLQFLIQYYNGEERAKGNILERFSAQQFPDLHSELNLSSLELGDSALYFCASSGTGTSGSRGDTQYFGPGTRLTVL.

With regard to this clone: The same CDR3 can be traced to other DNA sequences in this sample. The chain combines TRBV18 with TRBJ2-5; weak D call: TRBD2 (5 bases). The CDR3 extends over 13 amino acids. Trimming took 0 bases from V and 5 from J, leaving 7 bases between them. CDR1 and CDR2 from the germline V gene are KGHSH and LQKENI. This CDR3 is CASSPPGGETQYF. CDR3 sequence (DNA): TGTGCCAGCTCACCACCGGGCGGGGAGACCCAGTACTTC.

The rearrangement uses TRBV7-2 and TRBJ1-2, with D possibly being TRBD1 (5 bases). CDR1 and CDR2 from the germline V gene are SGHTA and FQGNSA. Trimming stripped 1 base from V and 2 bases from J, with 14 bases between. CDR3 size: 16 residues. CDR3 sequence: CASSLESGAGNYGYTF. In DNA form, the CDR3 reads TGTGCCAGCAGCTTAGAGTCTGGGGCGGGGAACTATGGCTACACCTTC.

This chain uses TRBV5-3 with TRBJ2-3; D remains ambiguous. Being an ORF, TRBV5-3 has a function that is uncertain. V shed 6 bases and J shed 1 base, with 9 bases lying between them. The length of the CDR3 is 13 residues. The CDR3 region is CARNCARTDTQYF. In DNA, the CDR3 is TGTGCCAGAAATTGTGCACGCACAGATACGCAGTATTTT.

This clone was observed a single time. The J gene is TRBJ2-5, the V gene TRBV30; 8 nucleotides agree with TRBD2. The CDR3 is made up of 13 amino acids. The V and J ends lost 4 bases and 5 bases, in that order; junction bases with no gene match: 6. From germline, CDR1 is GTSNPN and CDR2 SVGIG (reference sequence). The CDR3 reads CAWNPGGRETQYF. DNA for the CDR3: TGTGCCTGGAACCCGGGAGGGCGTGAGACCCAGTACTTC. Looking up the rest from reference TRBV30 and TRBJ2-5 gives the full variable domain: SQTIHQWPATLVQPVGSPLSLECTVEGTSNPNLYWYRQAAGRGLQLLFYSVGIGQISSEVPQNLSASRPQDRQFILSSKKLLLSDSGFYLCAWNPGGRETQYFGPGTRLLVL.

This clone has a handful of counts. The V and J genes are TRBV6-1 and TRBJ1-4; D remains unclear. The CDR3 loop spans 13 amino acids. V was cut by 4 bases and J by 8 bases, with 11 bases left in between. Germline V CDR1 and CDR2: MNHNS, SASEGT. In DNA, the CDR3 is TGTGCCAGCAGTGTGGTTTTGGGCGAAAAACTGTTTTTT. Amino acids: CASSVVLGEKLFF.

The chain combines TRBV19 with TRBJ1-2, with D possibly being TRBD1 (5 bases). Germline CDR1 reads LNHDA; CDR2 reads SQIVND (reference sequence). The CDR3 sequence is 16 residues long. The V and J ends lost 5 bases and 3 bases respectively, with 19 bases between them. Here the CDR3 reads CASSLLRGGSDYGYTF. CDR3 nucleotides: TGTGCCAGTAGTCTCCTCCGCGGGGGGAGCGACTATGGCTACACCTTC. Filled out from reference TRBV19 and TRBJ1-2, the complete variable domain reads DGGITQSPKYLFRKEGQNVTLSCEQNLNHDAMYWYRQDPGQGLRLIYYSQIVNDFQKGDIAEGYSVSREKKESFPLTVTSAQKNPTAFYLCASSLLRGGSDYGYTFGSGTRLTVV.

This clone was recorded at least ten times. The CDR3 here is CASAGLAPYNEQFF. The CDR3 nucleotides read TGTGCCAGCGCTGGACTAGCGCCTTACAATGAGCAGTTCTTC. V is TRBV2 and J is TRBJ2-1, with 9 bases lining up with TRBD2. V lost 8 bases, J lost 4 bases, and 6 bases stayed unmatched. The CDR3 is 14 residues long. Per germline, CDR1 SNHLY and CDR2 FYNNEI.

The chain links TRBV4-2 to TRBJ2-5; 9 bases line up with TRBD2. CDR3 length: 17 residues. With V trimmed by 0 bases and J by 3 bases, 8 bases remained unmatched. Germline values: CDR1 LGHNA, CDR2 YNFKEQ. The CDR3 is CASSQEATTSGEETQYF. In DNA, the CDR3 is TGTGCCAGCAGCCAAGAGGCCACGACTAGCGGAGAAGAGACCCAGTACTTC.

The chain links TRBV7-9 to TRBJ2-3, with D perhaps matching TRBD2 (5 bases). This CDR3 contains 12 residues. CDR1 SEHNR and CDR2 FQNEAQ come from the germline V gene (reference sequence). V lost 1 base to trimming and J lost 13 bases, with 12 bases between them. The DNA of the CDR3 is TGTGCCAGCAGCTTAGATCGGGAAAAGAAGTATTTT. Encoded protein: CASSLDREKKYF.

This clone showed up just once. The V call is TRBV28, the J call TRBJ2-1; TRBD1 is a possible D gene (5 bases). The germline V gene has CDR1 MDHEN and CDR2 SYDVKM. The V end was cut by 10 bases, the J end by 0 bases, with 22 bases between. This CDR3 spans 17 amino acids. The CDR3 region has the DNA TGTGCCATTACGACAGTTTCCCCCCGACGCTCCTACAATGAGCAGTTCTTC. Encoded protein: CAITTVSPRRSYNEQFF.

This sequence joins TRBV15 and TRBJ2-1, with unresolved D. CDR3 length equals 16 residues. Trimming left V 0 bases short and J 0 bases short, with 9 bases between. Germline-derived CDR1 and CDR2 are LNHNV and YYDKDF (reference sequence). The CDR3 sequence: CATSRDPSSSYNEQFF. The DNA for the CDR3 is TGTGCCACCAGCAGAGATCCGAGTTCCTCCTACAATGAGCAGTTCTTC.

V and J are TRBV5-1 and TRBJ2-7; D is undetermined. Germline V gives CDR1 SGHRS, CDR2 YFSETQ. V was shortened by 0 bases and J by 4 bases, with 11 bases between the two germline ends. CDR3 length: 14 amino acids. The CDR3 spells CASSLEALPYEQYF. DNA for the CDR3: TGCGCCAGCAGCTTGGAGGCACTGCCGTACGAGCAGTACTTC.

This CDR3 reads CASSSPRFKNIQYF. As DNA, the CDR3 is TGTGCCAGCAGCTCCCCCCGATTTAAAAACATTCAGTACTTC. The chain couples TRBV7-2 to TRBJ2-4; no definite D call. Germline V gene sequence: CDR1 SGHTA, CDR2 FQGNSA. Trimming cost V 4 bases and J 4 bases, with 11 bases left between them. The CDR3 is 14 amino acids.

The CDR3 DNA is TGTGCCACCGCGGACAGGAGCAATCAGCCCCAGCATTTT. Translating gives CATADRSNQPQHF. The rearrangement links TRBV19 to TRBJ1-5, with TRBD1 matching over 7 bases. Losses at the gene ends were 10 bases for V and 1 base for J; bases not matched to a gene: 4. This CDR3 spans 13 amino acids. Germline lookup yields CDR1 LNHDA and CDR2 SQIVND (reference sequence). Combining the CDR3 with reference TRBV19 and TRBJ1-5 gives the whole variable domain DGGITQSPKYLFRKEGQNVTLSCEQNLNHDAMYWYRQDPGQGLRLIYYSQIVNDFQKGDIAEGYSVSREKKESFPLTVTSAQKNPTAFYLCATADRSNQPQHFGDGTRLSIL.

The rearrangement joins TRBV5-1 to TRBJ2-7; 9 positions agree with TRBD1. CDR3 length: 16 residues. The V and J ends lost 2 bases and 3 bases, in that order; junction bases with no gene match: 9. Per germline, CDR1 SGHRS and CDR2 YFSETQ. The CDR3 nucleotides read TGCGCCAGCAGCTTAACAGGGGGCGCTGAATTCTACGAGCAGTACTTC. As protein: CASSLTGGAEFYEQYF.

This chain connects TRBV5-1 to TRBJ2-3, with D perhaps assigned TRBD1 or TRBD2 (5 bases each). Trimming shortened V by 0 bases and J by 3 bases, and 14 bases separated the two germline ends. CDR1 is SGHRS and CDR2 is YFSETQ in the germline V gene. The CDR3 extends over 16 amino acids. The CDR3 sequence is CASSLASGTQTDTQYF. Written as DNA, the CDR3 is TGCGCCAGCAGCTTGGCCTCCGGGACGCAAACAGATACGCAGTATTTT.

The V gene is TRBV5-4, the J gene TRBJ2-5; 9 bases fit TRBD2. V lost 3 bases, J lost 4 bases, and 4 bases stayed unmatched. The CDR3 length is 14 residues. Germline V lookup: CDR1 SGHNT, CDR2 YYREEE (reference sequence). The CDR3 DNA reads as TGTGCCAGCAGCTCCCCGACTAGCGGAGAGACCCAGTACTTC. Its protein is CASSSPTSGETQYF.

A remark on this clone: Other DNA sequences in this specimen translate into the identical CDR3. This CDR3 is CASSYSLGSYNEQFF. The CDR3 DNA follows: TGTGCCAGCAGTTACTCCTTGGGCAGCTACAATGAGCAGTTCTTC. V usage is TRBV6-5 and J usage is TRBJ2-1; D is ambiguous. This CDR3 comprises 15 residues. The germline gives CDR1 MNHEY, CDR2 SVGAGI. V was clipped by 0 bases and J by 3 bases, with 9 bases between them.